This T cell receptor (beta chain) originates from a study of T cell repertoires in cytomegalovirus infection. For the study at large: Selection of CMV epitopes for the study included recently identified HLA-C-restricted and well-studied HLA-B-restricted ones. In public TCR beta signatures, there were indications of both CMV infection and matching HLA type. Notes on the study in general: CMV-specific HLA-C-restricted TCR beta clonotypes dominated the ex vivo response. The study identified carriers of CMV plus the relevant HLA from cumulative public TCR beta family frequency.

The CDR3 has 18 amino acids. Germline CDR1 and CDR2: DFQATT and SNEGSKA (reference sequence). After removal of 3 bases from V and 4 bases from J, the junction contained 16 bases not matched to a gene. As regards this clonotype: Its matching antigen is unknown.

TCRdb reanalysed the reads using MiXCR and keeps one entry per CDR3 protein. The table records 570,000 or so distinct CDR3 sequences, 40% of them present only once. J is TRBJ1-5 and V is TRBV20-1; 9 bases line up with TRBD1. Source: cultured PBMCs, taken from culture after CMV antigen stimulation. The receptor was isolated from a human donor in good health (CMV status not recorded). Some clones in this sample may be carry-over from other donors' samples. Here the CDR3 reads CSARRTGAAGGSNQPQHF. DNA of the CDR3: TGCAGTGCTAGGAGGACAGGGGCCGCAGGGGGGTCTAATCAGCCCCAGCATTTT.